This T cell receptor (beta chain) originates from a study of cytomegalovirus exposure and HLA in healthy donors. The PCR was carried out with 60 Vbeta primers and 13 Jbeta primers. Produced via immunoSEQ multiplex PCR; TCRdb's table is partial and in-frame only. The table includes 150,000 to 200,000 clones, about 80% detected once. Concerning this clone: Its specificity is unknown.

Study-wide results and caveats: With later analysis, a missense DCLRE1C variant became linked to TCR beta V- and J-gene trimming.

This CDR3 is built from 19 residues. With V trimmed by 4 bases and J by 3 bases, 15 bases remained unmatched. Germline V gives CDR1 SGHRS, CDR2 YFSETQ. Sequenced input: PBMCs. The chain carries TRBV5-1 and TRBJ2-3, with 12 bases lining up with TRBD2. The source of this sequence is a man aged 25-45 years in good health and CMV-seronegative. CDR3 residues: CASSAHRTSGVGMTDTQYF. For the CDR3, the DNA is TGCGCCAGCAGCGCCCATAGGACTAGCGGGGTTGGGATGACAGATACGCAGTATTTT.